This TCR beta chain was observed in a study of cytomegalovirus exposure and HLA in healthy donors. The CDR3 covers 14 residues. The ends were cut back, 5 bases at V and 4 bases at J, with 11 bases in the middle. Germline V lookup: CDR1 SGHVS, CDR2 FQNEAQ. PCR primers comprised 60 Vbeta and 13 Jbeta primers. Data came from immunoSEQ multiplex PCR; TCRdb stores just in-frame clones and leaves some out. The data hold under 150,000 clones, with approximately 72% observed a single time. The sequence derives from a human donor in good health. The chain uses TRBV7-8 and TRBJ2-2; maybe TRBD1 (6 bases). The sequenced material came from PBMCs. CDR3 residues: CASSPGQLTGELFF. DNA for the CDR3: TGTGCCAGCAGCCCCGGACAGCTCACCGGGGAGCTGTTTTTT.